The 21 T cell receptor beta chains below were found in one sample sequenced in a study of PD-1 blockade in classical Hodgkin lymphoma. The protocol was immunoSEQ multiplex PCR, while the TCRdb copy is restricted to in-frame clones and leaves out a portion. The table records some 150,000 clones, about 81% of them present only once. Every patient relapsed after autologous stem cell transplantation, and brentuximab vedotin exposure varied. Here the sequenced sample was peripheral blood mononuclear cells (PBMCs), taken before the second cycle of nivolumab. These receptor sequences come from a human donor with classical Hodgkin lymphoma.

This clone was observed a single time. The chain employs TRBV10-3 and TRBJ2-3, with 9 bases lining up with TRBD2. V dropped 10 bases and J dropped 3; count of bases not matched to a gene: 8. The CDR3 extends over 14 amino acids. CDR1 ENHRY and CDR2 SYGVKD come from the germline V gene. The CDR3, as DNA: TGTGCCAGTTTAGCGGGAGTAGCGACAGATACGCAGTATTTT. Translated, it gives CASLAGVATDTQYF.

The chain is built from TRBV6-6 and TRBJ1-2; 9 nucleotides match TRBD1. V lost 6 bases to trimming and J lost 5 bases; unmatched junction nucleotides: 7. The CDR3 has 14 residues. From germline, CDR1 is MNHNY and CDR2 SVGAGI (reference sequence). The CDR3 loop reads CASSWDRVRYGYTF. The CDR3, as DNA: TGTGCCAGCAGCTGGGACAGGGTAAGGTATGGCTACACCTTC.

The chain recombines TRBV7-3 with TRBJ1-4, with 9 bases lining up with TRBD1. The CDR3 has 13 residues. With 4 bases clipped from V and 7 bases from J, the junction kept 1 base outside the gene matches. Germline CDR1 and CDR2: SGHTA and FQGTGA. CDR3 sequence reads: CASSSTGGEKLFF. The CDR3 coding sequence is TGTGCCAGCAGCTCGACAGGGGGTGAAAAACTGTTTTTT.

This clone has a single count. The chain carries TRBV5-1 and TRBJ2-3; D perhaps matches TRBD2 (7 bases). The germline V gene has CDR1 SGHRS and CDR2 YFSETQ. V shed 0 bases and J shed 5 bases, with 16 bases lying between them. This CDR3 region has 16 residues. DNA for the CDR3: TGCGCCAGCAGCTTGGAGGCGGGGGCCCGGGGAGATACGCAGTATTTT. It specifies CASSLEAGARGDTQYF.

The chain uses TRBV6-6 and TRBJ2-7; the match to TRBD2 covers 14 bases. V gave up 6 bases and J gave up 6 bases; unmatched junction bases: 7. Germline V gene lookup returns CDR1 MNHNY and CDR2 SVGAGI (reference sequence). This CDR3 comprises 15 residues. CDR3 coding DNA: TGTGCCAGCAGAGGGGGACTAGCGGGAGTAGGCGAGCAGTACTTC. Translation: CASRGGLAGVGEQYF.

This chain's CDR3 is CASSPQAGQGVFTDTQYF. DNA of the CDR3: TGTGCCAGTAGCCCCCAAGCTGGACAGGGGGTTTTCACAGATACGCAGTATTTT. The rearrangement links TRBV19 to TRBJ2-3, with 10 positions matching TRBD1. Trimming removed 6 bases from V and 2 bases from J; junction bases left unmatched: 14. The CDR3 loop spans 18 amino acids. Germline loops: CDR1 LNHDA, CDR2 SQIVND (reference sequence). Based on the CDR3 plus reference TRBV19 and TRBJ2-3, the full variable domain is DGGITQSPKYLFRKEGQNVTLSCEQNLNHDAMYWYRQDPGQGLRLIYYSQIVNDFQKGDIAEGYSVSREKKESFPLTVTSAQKNPTAFYLCASSPQAGQGVFTDTQYFGPGTRLTVL.

CDR3 DNA sequence: TGTGCCATCAGTGAAGGGCAGCTTTACTACGAGCAGTACTTC. This gives the protein CAISEGQLYYEQYF. The chain recombines TRBV10-3 with TRBJ2-7; D gene uncertain. V dropped 3 bases and J dropped 3 bases, with 12 bases sitting between them. The CDR3 has 14 amino acids. CDR1 and CDR2 from the germline V gene are ENHRY and SYGVKD.

The genes are TRBV20-1 and TRBJ1-1, with unresolved D. Trimming removed 0 bases from V and 9 bases from J, with 8 bases in between. CDR1 and CDR2 (germline): DFQATT, SNEGSKA (reference sequence). The CDR3 loop spans 11 amino acids. The CDR3: CSARDRRKAFF. CDR3 sequence (DNA): TGCAGTGCTAGAGACAGGCGCAAAGCTTTCTTT.

V usage is TRBV5-4 and J usage is TRBJ2-7; TRBD1 might be the D (6 bases). This CDR3 is built from 13 residues. V lost 2 bases and J 3 bases, leaving 9 bases between the germline ends. Germline loops: CDR1 SGHNT, CDR2 YYREEE (reference sequence). The DNA for the CDR3 is TGTGCCAGCAGCTTAAGAGGGGGCTACGAGCAGTACTTC. Amino acids: CASSLRGGYEQYF.

This chain joins TRBV19 and TRBJ2-3, with D perhaps matching TRBD1 (6 bases). V lost 5 bases and J lost 1, with 16 bases in between. Germline lookup yields CDR1 LNHDA and CDR2 SQIVND (reference sequence). This CDR3 region has 16 residues. The CDR3 DNA sequence: TGTGCCAGTAGTCACGCCCGGGACATAGGCACAGATACGCAGTATTTT. Its translation is CASSHARDIGTDTQYF. Looking up the rest from reference TRBV19 and TRBJ2-3 gives the full variable domain: DGGITQSPKYLFRKEGQNVTLSCEQNLNHDAMYWYRQDPGQGLRLIYYSQIVNDFQKGDIAEGYSVSREKKESFPLTVTSAQKNPTAFYLCASSHARDIGTDTQYFGPGTRLTVL.

This chain uses TRBV7-2 with TRBJ1-4; no clear D. CDR1 is SGHTA, CDR2 FQGNSA, per germline. V lost 5 bases, J lost 5 bases, and 6 bases lay in between. The CDR3 runs 12 residues. DNA for the CDR3: TGTGCCAGCAGCGCCCTAAATGAAAAACTGTTTTTT. Protein product: CASSALNEKLFF.

V usage is TRBV2 and J usage is TRBJ2-7; 9 bases align to TRBD1. Germline CDR1 and CDR2: SNHLY and FYNNEI. With 6 bases clipped from V and 5 bases from J, the junction kept 8 bases outside the gene matches. CDR3 length: 14 amino acids. The CDR3 protein is CASRQDRGVHEQYF. As DNA, the CDR3 is TGTGCCAGCAGACAAGACAGGGGGGTACACGAGCAGTACTTC.

The chain couples TRBV19 to TRBJ2-1; 8 positions match TRBD1. Germline V lookup: CDR1 LNHDA, CDR2 SQIVND (reference sequence). The CDR3 totals 13 residues. After removal of 9 bases from V and 8 bases from J, the junction contained 9 bases not matched to a gene. Here the CDR3 reads CASSGQGLDEQFF. CDR3 nucleotides: TGTGCCAGCTCTGGACAGGGATTGGATGAGCAGTTCTTC.

The chain combines TRBV5-6 with TRBJ2-7; D may be TRBD1 or TRBD2 (5 bases each). CDR1 SGHDT and CDR2 YYEEEE come from the germline V gene. Deletions cut 4 bases from V and 2 bases from J, with 16 bases between. The CDR3 sequence is 15 residues long. As DNA, the CDR3 is TGTGCCAGCAGCCGAGGGGAGCGACATACCTACGAGCAGTACTTC. The encoded protein is CASSRGERHTYEQYF. The whole variable domain, filled in from reference TRBV5-6 and TRBJ2-7, reads DAGVTQSPTHLIKTRGQQVTLRCSPKSGHDTVSWYQQALGQGPQFIFQYYEEEERQRGNFPDRFSGHQFPNYSSELNVNALLLGDSALYLCASSRGERHTYEQYFGPGTRLTVT.

This chain uses TRBV4-1 with TRBJ2-2, with no clear D. The CDR3 covers 16 residues. The germline gives CDR1 MGHRA, CDR2 YSYEKL. Deletions cut 0 bases from V and 3 bases from J, with 11 bases between. In DNA form, the CDR3 reads TGCGCCAGCAGCCAAGATTGGGCAGATTACACCGGGGAGCTGTTTTTT. Translated: CASSQDWADYTGELFF.

The chain employs TRBV19 and TRBJ2-7; TRBD1 might be the D (6 bases). V dropped 6 bases and J dropped 7 bases, with 10 bases sitting between them. The CDR3 extends over 11 amino acids. The V gene's germline CDR1 is LNHDA and CDR2 SQIVND (reference sequence). The CDR3 coding sequence is TGTGCCAGTAGCGATGGACAGGAGCAGTACTTC. This gives the protein CASSDGQEQYF. Complete variable domain (other parts from reference TRBV19 and TRBJ2-7): DGGITQSPKYLFRKEGQNVTLSCEQNLNHDAMYWYRQDPGQGLRLIYYSQIVNDFQKGDIAEGYSVSREKKESFPLTVTSAQKNPTAFYLCASSDGQEQYFGPGTRLTVT.

This clone occurred a few times. This chain links TRBV5-4 with TRBJ1-5; 8 bases map to TRBD1. V was clipped by 4 bases and J by 4 bases; unmatched bases: 4. Germline V gene data show CDR1 as SGHNT and CDR2 as YYREEE (reference sequence). The CDR3 has 14 residues. This CDR3 is CASSLQGGNQPQHF. CDR3 bases: TGTGCCAGCAGCCTACAGGGGGGGAATCAGCCCCAGCATTTT.

This clone was detected ten times or more. The rearrangement links TRBV27 to TRBJ2-3, with D possibly TRBD1 on 6 matching bases. The germline V gene encodes CDR1 MNHEY and CDR2 SMNVEV (reference sequence). The CDR3 has 14 residues. Trimming cost V 5 bases and J 1 base, with 10 bases left between them. In DNA, the CDR3 is TGTGCCAGCAGTCCAAGGACAGGCACAGATACGCAGTATTTT. It yields the protein CASSPRTGTDTQYF.

The CDR3: CASSPGALAGGFSSDTQYF. In DNA, the CDR3 is TGTGCCAGCAGCCCAGGGGCCTTAGCGGGAGGCTTTAGTTCAGATACGCAGTATTTT. The genes are TRBV11-3 and TRBJ2-3; TRBD2 agrees at 10 bases. V lost 5 bases to trimming and J lost 4 bases; unmatched junction nucleotides: 18. CDR3 length: 19 residues. Germline CDR1 SGHNT, CDR2 YENEEA.

The CDR3 loop reads CASSLMGDNTGELFF. DNA of the CDR3: TGCGCCAGCAGCTTGATGGGGGATAACACCGGGGAGCTGTTTTTT. The chain is built from TRBV5-1 and TRBJ2-2; the D gene could be TRBD1 or TRBD2 (5 bases each). Deletions cut 1 base from V and 2 bases from J, with 9 bases between. The CDR3 spans 15 residues. CDR1 is SGHRS, CDR2 YFSETQ, per germline.

This chain links TRBV6-5 with TRBJ2-2; D remains ambiguous. Between the trimmed V and J ends, which lost 5 bases and 6 bases, there was a span of 16 bases. The CDR3 is 15 residues long. Germline assignment: CDR1 MNHEY and CDR2 SVGAGI. CDR3 loop: CASSRPHVGAGELFF. CDR3 in DNA: TGTGCCAGCAGTCGACCTCACGTTGGGGCCGGGGAGCTGTTTTTT.